The 15 T cell receptor beta chains below all came from one sample that was sequenced in a study of early T cells in non-severe SARS-CoV-2 infection. Each CDR3 protein is one row after TCRdb ran MiXCR on the 5' RACE reads. The sample has fewer than 40,000 distinct CDR3 sequences, around 5.8% seen once. Sequencing used whole blood. These receptors were obtained from an adult who was a healthcare worker with PCR-confirmed SARS-CoV-2 infection or an uninfected control (not recorded which).

This clonotype has a count of ten or more. The chain is built from TRBV9 and TRBJ2-5, with D perhaps TRBD1 (5 bases). Trimming stripped 3 bases from V and 5 bases from J, with 11 bases between. This CDR3 contains 13 residues. CDR1 SGDLS and CDR2 YYNGEE come from the germline V gene. CDR3 region: CASSADSRETQYF. CDR3 bases: TGTGCCAGCAGCGCAGACAGTAGGGAGACCCAGTACTTC.

This clonotype was counted ten times or more. This chain connects TRBV18 to TRBJ1-1; unclear D gene. The ends were cut back, 5 bases at V and 3 bases at J, with 16 bases in the middle. CDR3 length: 15 residues. In germline, CDR1 is KGHSH, CDR2 LQKENI. CDR3 nucleotide sequence: TGTGCCAGCTCATCTGGGCCCAAACGGTACACTGAAGCTTTCTTT. Amino acid sequence: CASSSGPKRYTEAFF.

This clonotype has ten or more counts. The rearrangement joins TRBV20-1 to TRBJ1-2; no clear D gene. The CDR3 is 12 amino acids. V was clipped by 1 base and J by 8 bases, with 11 bases between them. Germline V gene data show CDR1 as DFQATT and CDR2 as SNEGSKA (reference sequence). Written as DNA, the CDR3 is TGCAGTGCTAGAGGCAAGTTCGGCGGCTACACCTTC. This codes for CSARGKFGGYTF.

This clonotype was counted only a few times. The rearrangement joins TRBV27 to TRBJ2-1; perhaps TRBD2 as D (5 bases). Germline CDR1 reads MNHEY; CDR2 reads SMNVEV (reference sequence). This CDR3 is 15 amino acids long. Trimming shortened V by 1 base and J by 4 bases, and 11 bases separated the two germline ends. The CDR3 DNA reads TGTGCCAGCAGTTTATACCGGGGAAGATACAATGAGCAGTTCTTC. Translated, it gives CASSLYRGRYNEQFF.

This clonotype was observed at least ten times. The V gene is TRBV6-6, the J gene TRBJ2-1; tentatively, D is TRBD2 (5 bases). There are 15 residues in the CDR3. In germline, CDR1 is MNHNY, CDR2 SVGAGI (reference sequence). V lost 0 bases and J lost 2, with 8 bases in between. CDR3 loop: CASSYSAGPYNEQFF. The DNA of the CDR3 is TGTGCCAGCAGTTACTCGGCGGGCCCCTACAATGAGCAGTTCTTC.

This clonotype was seen only a few times. The rearrangement joins TRBV7-2 to TRBJ2-7; possible D gene TRBD1, 6 bases. Germline CDR1 reads SGHTA; CDR2 reads FQGNSA. V was trimmed by 5 bases and J by 0 bases, leaving 11 bases between them. The CDR3 contains 14 residues. The DNA of the CDR3 is TGTGCCAGCAGCCTGGGACACTCCTCCTACGAGCAGTACTTC. Protein sequence: CASSLGHSSYEQYF.

The chain has TRBV29-1 and TRBJ1-2; D gene ambiguous. Germline assignment: CDR1 SQVTM and CDR2 ANQGSEA. CDR3 size: 12 residues. V lost 6 bases and J lost 2, with 10 bases in between. The CDR3 loop is CSVAQENYGYTF. The CDR3 DNA reads TGCAGCGTAGCCCAGGAGAACTATGGCTACACCTTC.

This clonotype has a count of ten or more. CDR3: CASSYGWGQYNEQFF. As DNA, the CDR3 is TGTGCCAGCAGTTACGGATGGGGACAGTACAATGAGCAGTTCTTC. This chain joins TRBV6-5 and TRBJ2-1; TRBD1 matches 7 bases. The V gene's germline CDR1 is MNHEY and CDR2 SVGAGI. The V gene end was trimmed by 2 bases and the J gene end by 4 bases; junction bases not matched to a gene: 5. There are 15 residues in the CDR3.

This clonotype was seen ten or more times. The chain couples TRBV27 to TRBJ1-1; TRBD1 is a possible D gene (5 bases). V dropped 5 bases and J dropped 3 bases, with 13 bases sitting between them. The CDR3 has 14 amino acids. Looked up from germline, CDR1 is MNHEY and CDR2 is SMNVEV (reference sequence). The CDR3 sequence is CASSRRDGDTEAFF. The DNA of the CDR3 is TGTGCCAGCAGTAGGAGGGACGGAGACACTGAAGCTTTCTTT.

The chain is built from TRBV10-1 and TRBJ2-5, with 7 bases fitting TRBD2. This CDR3 has 16 amino acids. The germline V gene encodes CDR1 WNHNN and CDR2 SYGVQD (reference sequence). V was pared by 1 base and J by 3 bases, with 8 bases of the junction left unmatched. The DNA for the CDR3 is TGCGCCAGCAGTGAGTTTGCGGGAGTGGGGAAAGAGACCCAGTACTTC. It specifies CASSEFAGVGKETQYF.

This clonotype was seen at least ten times. The rearrangement uses TRBV11-3 and TRBJ2-1; D may be TRBD1 (5 bases). With 2 bases removed from V and 8 bases from J, the gap between germline ends came to 7 bases. The CDR3 is 12 amino acids. Looked up from germline, CDR1 is SGHNT and CDR2 is YENEEA. CDR3 amino acids: CASSLQGDEQFF. For the CDR3, the DNA is TGTGCCAGCAGCTTACAGGGTGATGAGCAGTTCTTC.

This clonotype was seen a handful of times. The rearrangement links TRBV28 to TRBJ2-1; 9 bases fit TRBD2. Germline V CDR1 and CDR2: MDHEN, SYDVKM. The CDR3 sequence is 15 residues long. Trimming took 2 bases from V and 8 from J; bases not matched to a gene: 7. The CDR3 here is CASSLRAGGVHEQFF. CDR3 in DNA: TGTGCCAGCAGTTTACGAGCGGGAGGAGTGCATGAGCAGTTCTTC.

This clonotype was found a few times. CDR3 sequence reads: CASSPNSRGNTDTQYF. CDR3 coding DNA: TGCGCCAGCAGCCCGAACAGTAGGGGGAACACAGATACGCAGTATTTT. The gene calls are TRBV5-1 and TRBJ2-3, with D maybe TRBD1 (6 bases). The germline CDR1 and CDR2 sequences are SGHRS and YFSETQ. The CDR3 spans 16 residues. Trimming pared 4 bases from V and 2 bases from J, leaving 17 bases between.

Many counts were recorded for this clonotype. This rearrangement joins TRBV6-4 to TRBJ2-3; TRBD2 matches at 12 bases. From germline, CDR1 is MRHNA and CDR2 SNTAGT. Trimming cost V 2 bases and J 3 bases; bases outside gene matches: 0. This CDR3 contains 15 residues. CDR3 in amino acids: CASSDGTSGTDTQYF. CDR3 sequence (DNA): TGTGCCAGCAGTGACGGGACTAGCGGGACAGATACGCAGTATTTT.

This clonotype was seen at least ten times. The chain employs TRBV27 and TRBJ2-1; 7 bases align to TRBD2. CDR3 length: 14 residues. Germline V gives CDR1 MNHEY, CDR2 SMNVEV (reference sequence). V lost 6 bases to trimming and J lost 8 bases; unmatched junction nucleotides: 10. The DNA for the CDR3 is TGTGCCAGCAGAGAAGCGGGACTAAGGTATGAGCAGTTCTTC. Amino acid sequence: CASREAGLRYEQFF.